This T cell receptor (beta chain) stems from a study of neoadjuvant anti-PD-1 for oral cavity cancer listed by TCRdb under 2021. For the wider study: Patients mostly received three to four biweekly doses of nivolumab at 3 mg/kg before curative-intent surgical resection. Patients without progression received a fourth nivolumab dose around day 43 and underwent definitive surgical resection on days 50-56. Responders were defined as patients with complete response, partial response or stable disease by RECIST 1.1; non-responders were defined as patients with progression. A 33% response rate was observed in the parent correlative cohort, in which more than nine patients were included.

The full study reports these points: Only a few patients per response group were included in the TCR analyses, and larger cohorts for validation were called for by the authors. After neoadjuvant nivolumab, significantly higher T cell clonality (Gini index) was found within PBMCs in non-responders than in responders. Higher pretreatment blood TCRbeta clonality and lower post-treatment tumor TCRbeta clonality were correlated with higher pretreatment blood Treg/Th17 ratios.

For deep sequencing, PBMC libraries mostly used approximately 500 ng of input genomic DNA, with six replicates for each sample. Following the manufacturer's instructions, the team built TCRbeta libraries using the immunoSEQ hsTCRbeta kit. An Illumina NovaSeq 6000 S4 flow cell was used to sequence the final libraries, which had first been combined to 3 nM. The authors' pipeline ran thus. Raw data preprocessing and quality control were performed with the immunoSEQ Analyzer. The analysis was limited to productive rearrangements, and each clonotype was defined by a unique CDR3 amino acid sequence. Repertoire clonality was estimated as the Gini-Simpson index, which was computed with the R package tcR. Student's t test was used to compare Gini indices, while Pearson correlation assessed associations with tumor size change. TCRdb limited this immuneACCESS table to in-frame rearrangements with V and J called. A share of clones is missing; checked studies link under half to unresolved V genes, and the rest is unexplained. V, J and clone size are taken as reported in that table, and D and trimming were inferred from the DNA itself. This sample comprises several thousand clones, over 65% of them detected only once. Around 3.3% of the sample lies in the top ten.

Per the publication, the time point label means: before neoadjuvant nivolumab. Patients were newly diagnosed with stage II-IVA oral cavity squamous cell carcinoma and had received no prior systemic or radiation treatment. Everyone in the cohort had locally advanced, HPV-negative oral cavity squamous cell carcinoma. No culture maintenance or expansion was done, as the peripheral blood mononuclear cells went straight to analysis. Samples were obtained from a longitudinal correlative study of a single-arm phase II trial of neoadjuvant nivolumab in oral cavity squamous cell carcinoma. Subject-matched pre- and post-treatment PBMCs and tumors from three responders and three non-responders were subjected to genomic DNA-based TCRbeta sequencing. Peripheral blood mononuclear cells were drawn once before nivolumab treatment and a second time after treatment, when surgery took place. The Maxwell RSC DNA from Cells kit was used to isolate genomic DNA from PBMCs.

As for this clone: There is no known antigen for this receptor. Per-nucleotide qualities are absent, and no much larger clonotype sits a single base away.

The germline V gene provides CDR1 SGHVS and CDR2 FNYEAQ. There are 15 amino acids in the CDR3, from cysteine to phenylalanine inclusive. Of the read, only the CDR3 DNA is kept; its 45 bases are in frame from base 1. V and J lose 5 bases and 4 bases, and a span of 17 bases separates them. Source: PBMCs, taken before nivolumab (anti-PD-1) treatment. The clonotype originates from a person between 40 and 80 years old with oral cavity squamous cell carcinoma. The rearranged segments are TRBV7-6 and TRBJ1-2; the D gene is perhaps TRBD1, from 5 matching bases. This receptor has the CDR3 CASSPGPQAAYGYTF. The nucleotides are TGTGCCAGCAGCCCGGGACCTCAGGCGGCCTATGGCTACACCTTC.